A selection of T cell receptor beta chains follows, all from one sample in a study of CD8 T cells in ankylosing spondylitis. TCRdb reprocessed the 5' RACE reads via MiXCR and lists one record per CDR3 protein. The sample lists some 200,000 distinct CDR3 sequences, roughly 13% occurring once. Sequencing was performed on blood, either unsorted or a sorted T cell fraction (not recorded which). These receptor sequences come from a male donor with ankylosing spondylitis or in good health (not recorded which). CDR3s include the opening cysteine and the closing phenylalanine or tryptophan. Fields, in order: D gene, clone size, V gene, J gene, CDR3 DNA, CDR3 protein. The D gene is left open where the match is weak. Rows give clone size only sometimes, using once, few, many, or a class for an expanded clone.

.	.	TRBV18	TRBJ2-7	TGTGCCAGCTCACCACCGGGGGTTGAGCAGTACTTC	CASSPPGVEQYF
.	many	TRBV20-1	TRBJ1-2	TGCAGTGCCCTTTCCCGCAGAGACACTAACTATGGCTACACCTTC	CSALSRRDTNYGYTF
.	few	TRBV4-2	TRBJ1-4	TGTGCCAGCGCGGGTGAAAAACTGTTTTTT	CASAGEKLFF
.	few	TRBV19	TRBJ2-5	TGTGCCAGTAGTCGGACCATGAAAGAGACCCAGTACTTC	CASSRTMKETQYF
TRBD1	few	TRBV12-3/TRBV12-4	TRBJ2-1	TGTGCCAGCACCTCGCCCGGACAGGGGGCACCAAATGAGCAGTTCTTC	CASTSPGQGAPNEQFF
TRBD1	few	TRBV30	TRBJ2-7	TGTGCCTCGGACAGGGGCCCCTACGAGCAGTACTTC	CASDRGPYEQYF
TRBD2	.	TRBV2	TRBJ2-1	TGTGCCAGCCAAACGGGACTAGCGGGCAGCAACAATGAGCAGTTCTTC	CASQTGLAGSNNEQFF
TRBD2	few	TRBV20-1	TRBJ2-1	TGCGCGGGGGGGGACACCTACAATGAGCAGTTCTTC	CAGGDTYNEQFF
.	few	TRBV5-5	TRBJ2-5	TGTGCCAGCAGCCCCGGACCGGCGGTACAAGAGACCCAGTACTTC	CASSPGPAVQETQYF
TRBD2	few	TRBV29-1	TRBJ2-7	TGCAGCGGGGAAGGCACAGCGGGGGAGCAGTACTTC	CSGEGTAGEQYF